What follows is one T cell receptor beta chain and its context. Its antigen is as yet unknown. Unstimulated Tregs (CD4+CD25+CD127-) and CD4+CD25- non-Tregs were sorted from PBMCs. The record originates from a study of Tregs in tolerant kidney transplant recipients. Study-level results: Validation in larger populations is needed because few patients were studied. Expanding Tregs on activated donor B cells appeared to best identify donor-specific TCRbeta clones.

Profiling relied on immunoSEQ multiplex PCR, and the TCRdb table lists in-frame clones only, not all of them. Among approximately 65,000 clones listed, 84% were seen once. Germline loops: CDR1 MNHNY, CDR2 SVGAGI (reference sequence). The CDR3 is 14 residues long. After removal of 3 bases from V and 6 bases from J, the junction contained 2 bases not matched to a gene. Source material: CD4+ T cells from blood. V is TRBV6-6 and J is TRBJ1-4; TRBD1 aligns across 9 bases. The sequence was collected from a human donor in good health. In DNA form, the CDR3 reads TGTGCCAGCAGTTATAGGGACAGGGATGAAAAACTGTTTTTT. Translating gives CASSYRDRDEKLFF.